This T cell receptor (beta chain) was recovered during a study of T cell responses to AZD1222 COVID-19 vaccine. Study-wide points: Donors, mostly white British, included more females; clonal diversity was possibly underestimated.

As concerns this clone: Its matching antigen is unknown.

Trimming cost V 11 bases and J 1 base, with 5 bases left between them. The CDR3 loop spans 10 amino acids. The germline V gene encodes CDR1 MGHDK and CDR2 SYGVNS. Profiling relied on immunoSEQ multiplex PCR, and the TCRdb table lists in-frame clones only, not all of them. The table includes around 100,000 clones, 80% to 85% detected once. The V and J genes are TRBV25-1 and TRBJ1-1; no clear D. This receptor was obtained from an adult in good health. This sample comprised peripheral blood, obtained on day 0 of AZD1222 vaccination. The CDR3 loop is CAAGNTEAFF. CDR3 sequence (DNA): TGTGCCGCCGGGAACACTGAAGCTTTCTTT.